Presented here are 6 T cell receptor beta chains from one specimen sequenced in a study of cytomegalovirus exposure and HLA in healthy donors. The PCR contained 60 Vbeta and 13 Jbeta primers. Clones were sequenced by immunoSEQ multiplex PCR, and TCRdb holds only the in-frame ones, with some missing. This table holds 80,000 or so clones, around three quarters found once. The sequencing input was PBMCs. These TCRs come from a man aged 35 to 55 in good health and CMV-seronegative.

The V call is TRBV6-1, the J call TRBJ2-3; possibly TRBD1 for D (7 bases). The germline V gene has CDR1 MNHNS and CDR2 SASEGT. Trimming cost V 6 bases and J 5 bases, with 18 bases left between them. The CDR3 has 15 amino acids. The CDR3 DNA reads TGTGCCAGCAGATATAGACAGGGAGGTGTAGATACGCAGTATTTT. Translation gives CASRYRQGGVDTQYF.

The chain recombines TRBV28 with TRBJ2-1, with unresolved D. V lost 6 bases, J lost 4 bases, and 4 bases lay in between. This CDR3 comprises 11 residues. CDR1 MDHEN and CDR2 SYDVKM come from the germline V gene. CDR3 protein: CASSLYNEQFF. For the CDR3, the DNA is TGTGCCAGCAGCCTGTACAATGAGCAGTTCTTC.

The V call is TRBV4-3, the J call TRBJ2-2; D possibly corresponds to TRBD2 (6 bases). The V end was cut by 1 base, the J end by 0 bases, with 9 bases between. The CDR3 has 16 residues. Germline V gene sequence: CDR1 LGHNA, CDR2 YSLEER. CDR3 sequence reads: CASSQGPGANTGELFF. The CDR3 DNA reads as TGCGCCAGCAGCCAAGGTCCGGGGGCGAACACCGGGGAGCTGTTTTTT.

J is TRBJ2-2 and V is TRBV7-9, with 7 nucleotides matching TRBD2. CDR3 size: 17 residues. Trimming at V came to 4 bases and at J to 3 bases, leaving 11 bases not matched to a gene. CDR1 SEHNR and CDR2 FQNEAQ come from the germline V gene (reference sequence). In DNA, the CDR3 is TGTGCCAGCAGCTCCTCCCCGGGACGGGGGGACACCGGGGAGCTGTTTTTT. Amino acid sequence: CASSSSPGRGDTGELFF.

In its sample, this clone was seen a few times. The CDR3 DNA reads TGTGCCAGCAGTGCTTCAGCGGGAGGGCCAGAGGAGCAGTACTTC. Amino acid sequence: CASSASAGGPEEQYF. The chain carries TRBV6-1 and TRBJ2-7; 10 nucleotides align to TRBD2. Germline V gives CDR1 MNHNS, CDR2 SASEGT. The CDR3 covers 15 residues. V was pared by 4 bases and J by 7 bases, with 10 bases of the junction left unmatched.

The V and J genes are TRBV5-4 and TRBJ1-4; 12 nucleotides align to TRBD1. Germline V gene data show CDR1 as SGHNT and CDR2 as YYREEE (reference sequence). The CDR3 covers 17 residues. The V segment lost 0 bases and the J segment 3 bases; nucleotides outside the gene matches: 3. The chain's CDR3 is CASSLVGQGASNEKLFF. CDR3 in DNA: TGTGCCAGCAGCTTGGTGGGACAGGGGGCTTCTAATGAAAAACTGTTTTTT.